These T cell receptor beta chains were read from a single sample in a study of cytomegalovirus exposure and HLA in healthy donors. Repertoires were generated with immunoSEQ multiplex PCR, while TCRdb's copy carries only in-frame clones and drops some. The table records 75,000 to 95,000 clones, roughly 83% of them present only once. The sample comprised PBMCs. The receptors derive from a man aged 18-30 years in good health and CMV-seronegative. The conserved cysteine and the conserved F or W are not part of the CDR3 here. A D gene is named only where the DNA matches it firmly.

V	D	J	CDR3
TRBV4-1	TRBD1	TRBJ1-4	ASSPQTGGGEKLF
TRBV5-1	TRBD2	TRBJ2-7	ASSSGLGLDEQY
TRBV14	TRBD1	TRBJ1-1	ASSPWTGGNTEAF
TRBV9	NA	TRBJ2-3	ASSVENRGDTQY
TRBV5-1	NA	TRBJ1-3	ASSSAASGNTIY
TRBV7-9	NA	TRBJ1-5	ASSSHLTPGYSNQPQH
TRBV29-1	TRBD1	TRBJ2-7	SAWTGTYEQY
TRBV5-1	NA	TRBJ1-1	ASSLAPGIDTEAF
TRBV9	TRBD2	TRBJ2-7	ASSSRTSGSIRPYEQY
TRBV28	NA	TRBJ1-5	ASTPSGNQPQH
TRBV5-6	NA	TRBJ1-6	ASSSAGTHYYNSPLH
TRBV25-1	NA	TRBJ2-2	ASSEYGNTGELF
TRBV7-2	TRBD1	TRBJ1-4	ASSSQGASGEKLF
TRBV5-1	NA	TRBJ1-6	ASSPARDSYNSPLH
TRBV30	TRBD1	TRBJ2-6	AWSRDRLSGANVLT
TRBV29-1	TRBD2	TRBJ2-3	SVGLAGVVDTQY
TRBV9	TRBD1	TRBJ2-1	ASSADRGGNEQF
TRBV25-1	NA	TRBJ2-3	ASKGAKYQDTQY
TRBV29-1	TRBD1	TRBJ2-7	SVGAGTGGSYEQY
TRBV5-1	TRBD1	TRBJ1-1	ASGEDRDIRTEAF
TRBV27	NA	TRBJ2-1	ASSYRDLASNEQF
TRBV30	TRBD1	TRBJ1-1	AWDRAGGRSTEAF
TRBV10-3	TRBD2	TRBJ2-1	AIRRGRAGNNEQF
TRBV28	NA	TRBJ2-7	ASSPILDSTAPSYEQY
TRBV29-1	TRBD2	TRBJ2-1	SVESFLAVSYNEQF
TRBV28	NA	TRBJ1-1	ASSLQQGEAF
TRBV5-1	TRBD1	TRBJ2-6	ASSWTGTPGGANVLT
TRBV6-5	NA	TRBJ1-4	ASSYLGGRGDEKLF
TRBV5-5	NA	TRBJ2-3	ASSRARDSYTDTQY
TRBV2	TRBD1	TRBJ2-6	ASKLTGGNRSGANVLT
TRBV30	NA	TRBJ2-3	AWSAVAGRTDTQY
TRBV7-9	NA	TRBJ1-1	ASSLFRRGGTEAF
TRBV9	NA	TRBJ1-2	ASSGRVNYGYT
TRBV6-1	NA	TRBJ2-5	ASSLTQGETQY
TRBV14	NA	TRBJ2-7	ASSQEGYRDYEQY
TRBV15	TRBD2	TRBJ2-7	ATSPGTSGRLEQY
TRBV4-2	TRBD2	TRBJ2-1	ASSPRIAGTGNEQF
TRBV9	NA	TRBJ1-6	ASSVSGFGDSPLH
TRBV10-2	NA	TRBJ1-1	ASSGNWDTEAF
TRBV9	NA	TRBJ1-5	ASSVREGGPQH
TRBV6-1	NA	TRBJ2-7	ASSEPYRVYEQY
TRBV10-1	NA	TRBJ1-4	ASSEGGSNEKLF
TRBV25-1	NA	TRBJ2-7	ASSQRELSEQY
TRBV9	TRBD1	TRBJ1-2	ASSARTGNYGYT
TRBV7-7	TRBD2	TRBJ2-3	ASSSSIGRADTQY
TRBV11-3	NA	TRBJ2-1	ASSLEASAYNEQF
TRBV10-3	TRBD1	TRBJ1-4	AISATGTGAPNEKLF
TRBV6-6	NA	TRBJ1-3	ATTMGPHSGNTIY
TRBV6-5	TRBD1	TRBJ1-1	ASSLDRADTEAF
TRBV2	TRBD2	TRBJ2-1	ASSEWSLGTSGYNEQF
TRBV30	NA	TRBJ1-2	AWTMGGGGGYT
TRBV10-3	NA	TRBJ2-1	AISGGDEQF